This T cell receptor (beta chain) was identified during a study of CD8 T cells in Susac syndrome. The CDR3 is 14 amino acids. V gave up 4 bases and J gave up 4 bases; unmatched junction bases: 5. Per the germline V gene, CDR1 is LGHDT and CDR2 is YNNKEL (reference sequence). This clonotype has just one count. RNA totalling about 0.45 to 1 ug underwent reverse transcription with random hexamers. immunoSEQ multiplex PCR amplified TCR beta CDR3 across 54 Vbeta, 13 Jbeta. Using its own MiXCR run on the immunoSEQ multiplex PCR reads, TCRdb lists one record per CDR3 protein. The profile shows tens of thousands of distinct CDR3 sequences, about 93% of them singletons. Sequencing targeted TCR beta in T cells from blood (CD8+ and CD4+). Healthy donors served as age- and sex-matched controls.

What was sequenced was CD8+ T cells from PBMCs. This TCR derives from a human donor in good health. The rearrangement links TRBV3-1 to TRBJ1-1, with 8 bases fitting TRBD1. In nucleotides, the CDR3 is TGTGCCAGCAGCCCCAGGGGGCTGGGCACTGAAGCTTTCTTT. It translates to CASSPRGLGTEAFF.